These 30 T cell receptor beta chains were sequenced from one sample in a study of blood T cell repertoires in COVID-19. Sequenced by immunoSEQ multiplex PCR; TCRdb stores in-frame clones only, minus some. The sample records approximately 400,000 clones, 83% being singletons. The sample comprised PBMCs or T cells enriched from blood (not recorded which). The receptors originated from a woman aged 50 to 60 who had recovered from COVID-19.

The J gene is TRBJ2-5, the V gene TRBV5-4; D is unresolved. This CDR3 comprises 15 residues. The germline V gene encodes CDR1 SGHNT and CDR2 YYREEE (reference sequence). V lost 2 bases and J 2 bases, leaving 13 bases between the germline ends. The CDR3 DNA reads TGTGCCAGCAGCTTTGAAGTTAACAGACAAGAGACCCAGTACTTC. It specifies CASSFEVNRQETQYF. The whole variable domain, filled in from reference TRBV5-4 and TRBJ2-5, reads ETGVTQSPTHLIKTRGQQVTLRCSSQSGHNTVSWYQQALGQGPQFIFQYYREEENGRGNFPPRFSGLQFPNYSSELNVNALELDDSALYLCASSFEVNRQETQYFGPGTRLLVL.

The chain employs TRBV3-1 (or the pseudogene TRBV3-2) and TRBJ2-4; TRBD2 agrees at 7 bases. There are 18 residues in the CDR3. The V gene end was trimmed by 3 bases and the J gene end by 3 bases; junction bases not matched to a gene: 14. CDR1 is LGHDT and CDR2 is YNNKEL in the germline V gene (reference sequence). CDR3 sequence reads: CASSQLQPGLTDKNIQYF. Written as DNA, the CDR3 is TGTGCCAGCAGCCAGCTACAACCGGGACTAACAGACAAAAACATTCAGTACTTC.

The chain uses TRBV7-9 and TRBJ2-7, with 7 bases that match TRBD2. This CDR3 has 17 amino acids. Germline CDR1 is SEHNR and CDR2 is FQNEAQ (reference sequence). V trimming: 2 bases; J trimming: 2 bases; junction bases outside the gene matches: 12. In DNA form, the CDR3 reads TGTGCCAGCAGCTTACCACTTAGGACTAGTGACACCTACGAGCAGTACTTC. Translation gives CASSLPLRTSDTYEQYF.

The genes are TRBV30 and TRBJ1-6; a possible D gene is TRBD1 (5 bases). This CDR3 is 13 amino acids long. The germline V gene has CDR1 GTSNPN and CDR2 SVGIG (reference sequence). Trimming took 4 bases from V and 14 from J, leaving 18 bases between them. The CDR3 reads CAWTTFGQTALHF. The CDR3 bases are TGTGCCTGGACCACCTTCGGACAAACAGCCCTCCACTTT.

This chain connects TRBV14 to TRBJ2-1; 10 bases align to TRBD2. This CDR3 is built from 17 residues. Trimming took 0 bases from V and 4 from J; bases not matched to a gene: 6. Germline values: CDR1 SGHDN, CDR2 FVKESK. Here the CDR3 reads CASSQDLLAGAYNEQFF. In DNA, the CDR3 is TGTGCCAGCAGCCAAGATCTCCTAGCGGGAGCTTACAATGAGCAGTTCTTC.

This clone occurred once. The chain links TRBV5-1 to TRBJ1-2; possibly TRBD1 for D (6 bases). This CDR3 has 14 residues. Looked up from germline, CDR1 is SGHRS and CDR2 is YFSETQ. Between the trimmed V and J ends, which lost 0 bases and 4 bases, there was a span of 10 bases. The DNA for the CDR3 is TGCGCCAGCAGCTTGGAAGGGGGGGCCTATGGCTACACCTTC. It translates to CASSLEGGAYGYTF.

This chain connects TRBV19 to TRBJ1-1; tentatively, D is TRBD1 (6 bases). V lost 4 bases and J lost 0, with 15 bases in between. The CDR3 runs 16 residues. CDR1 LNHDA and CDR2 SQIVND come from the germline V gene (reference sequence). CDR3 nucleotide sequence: TGTGCCAGTAGTACAACCGGGACAATCTTGAACACTGAAGCTTTCTTT. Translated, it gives CASSTTGTILNTEAFF.

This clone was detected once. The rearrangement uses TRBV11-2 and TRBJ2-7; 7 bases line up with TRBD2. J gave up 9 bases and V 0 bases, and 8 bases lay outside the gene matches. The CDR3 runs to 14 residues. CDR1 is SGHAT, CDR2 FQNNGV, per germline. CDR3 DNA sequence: TGTGCCAGCAGCTTAGATGGGGGAGGGTACTGGCAGTACTTC. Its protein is CASSLDGGGYWQYF. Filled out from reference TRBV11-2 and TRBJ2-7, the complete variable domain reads EAGVAQSPRYKIIEKRQSVAFWCNPISGHATLYWYQQILGQGPKLLIQFQNNGVVDDSQLPKDRFSAERLKGVDSTLKIQPAKLEDSAVYLCASSLDGGGYWQYFGPGTRLTVT.

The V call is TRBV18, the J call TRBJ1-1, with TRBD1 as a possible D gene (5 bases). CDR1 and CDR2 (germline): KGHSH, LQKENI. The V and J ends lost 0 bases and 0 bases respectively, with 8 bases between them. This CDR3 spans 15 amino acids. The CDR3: CASSPPPGLNTEAFF. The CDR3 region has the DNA TGTGCCAGCTCACCACCGCCAGGGTTGAACACTGAAGCTTTCTTT.

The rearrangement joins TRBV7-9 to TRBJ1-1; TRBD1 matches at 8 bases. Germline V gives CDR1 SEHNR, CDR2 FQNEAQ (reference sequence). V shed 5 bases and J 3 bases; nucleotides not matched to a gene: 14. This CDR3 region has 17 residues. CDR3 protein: CASSNPGQGLFDTEAFF. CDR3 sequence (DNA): TGTGCCAGCAGCAATCCCGGACAGGGCCTTTTCGACACTGAAGCTTTCTTT.

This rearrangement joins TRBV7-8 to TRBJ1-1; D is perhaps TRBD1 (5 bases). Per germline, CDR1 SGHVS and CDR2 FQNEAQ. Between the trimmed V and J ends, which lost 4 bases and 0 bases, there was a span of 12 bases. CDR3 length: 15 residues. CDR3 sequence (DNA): TGTGCCAGCAGCTCGTCGGGACTGTTGAACACTGAAGCTTTCTTT. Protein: CASSSSGLLNTEAFF.

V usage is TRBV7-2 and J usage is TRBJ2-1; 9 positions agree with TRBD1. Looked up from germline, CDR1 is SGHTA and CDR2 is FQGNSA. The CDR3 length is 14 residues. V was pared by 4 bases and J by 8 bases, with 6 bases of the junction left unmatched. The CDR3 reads CASSWDRVWDEQFF. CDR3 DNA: TGTGCCAGCAGCTGGGACAGGGTATGGGATGAGCAGTTCTTC.

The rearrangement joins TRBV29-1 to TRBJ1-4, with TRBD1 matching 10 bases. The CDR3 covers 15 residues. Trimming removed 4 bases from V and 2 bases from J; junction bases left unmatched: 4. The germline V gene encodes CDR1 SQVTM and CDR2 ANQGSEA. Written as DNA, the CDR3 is TGCAGCGTTGCTCGGGGACAGGGGACTAATGAAAAACTGTTTTTT. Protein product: CSVARGQGTNEKLFF.

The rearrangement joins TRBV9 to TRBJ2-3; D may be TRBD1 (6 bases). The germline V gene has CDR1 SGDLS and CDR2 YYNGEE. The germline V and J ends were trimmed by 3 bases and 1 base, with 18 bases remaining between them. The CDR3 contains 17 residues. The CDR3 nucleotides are TGTGCCAGCAGCGCCCATGGGAACAGGGCGGGCACAGATACGCAGTATTTT. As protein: CASSAHGNRAGTDTQYF.

The CDR3 DNA reads as TGCGCCAGCAGCTCAGGGGGCCAGTATGGCTACACCTTC. Translated, it gives CASSSGGQYGYTF. The rearrangement uses TRBV5-1 and TRBJ1-2; 8 nucleotides match TRBD1. This CDR3 comprises 13 residues. CDR1 and CDR2 from the germline V gene are SGHRS and YFSETQ. With 3 bases clipped from V and 5 bases from J, the junction kept 3 bases outside the gene matches.

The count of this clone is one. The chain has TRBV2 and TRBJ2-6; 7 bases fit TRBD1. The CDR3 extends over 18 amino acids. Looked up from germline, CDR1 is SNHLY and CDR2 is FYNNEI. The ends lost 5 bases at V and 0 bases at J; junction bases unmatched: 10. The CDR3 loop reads CASSRTRTGSSGANVLTF. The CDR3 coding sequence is TGTGCCAGCAGTCGCACCCGGACAGGAAGCTCTGGGGCCAACGTCCTGACTTTC.

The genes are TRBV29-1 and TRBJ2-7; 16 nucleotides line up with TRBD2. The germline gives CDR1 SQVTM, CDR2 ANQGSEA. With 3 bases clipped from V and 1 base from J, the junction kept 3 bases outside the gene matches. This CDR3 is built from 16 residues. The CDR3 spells CSVDGGLAGGSYEQYF. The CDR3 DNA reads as TGCAGCGTTGATGGGGGACTAGCGGGAGGGTCCTACGAGCAGTACTTC.

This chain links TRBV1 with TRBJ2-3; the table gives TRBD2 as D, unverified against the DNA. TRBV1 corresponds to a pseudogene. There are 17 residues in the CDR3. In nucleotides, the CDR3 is TGCACCAGCAGCCAAGATCAGGGTAGCGGGAGCACAGATACGCAGTATTTT. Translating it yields CTSSQDQGSGSTDTQYF.

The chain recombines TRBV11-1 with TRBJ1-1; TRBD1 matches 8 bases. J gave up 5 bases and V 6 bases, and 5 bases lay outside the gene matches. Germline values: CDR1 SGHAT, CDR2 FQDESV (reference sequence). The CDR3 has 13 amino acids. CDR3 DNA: TGTGCCAGCAGGGACAGGGTTGGGACTGAAGCTTTCTTT. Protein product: CASRDRVGTEAFF.

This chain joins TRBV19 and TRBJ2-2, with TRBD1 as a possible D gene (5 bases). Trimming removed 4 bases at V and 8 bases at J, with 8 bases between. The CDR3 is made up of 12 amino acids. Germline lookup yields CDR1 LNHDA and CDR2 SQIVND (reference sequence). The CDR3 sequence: CASSTGMGELFF. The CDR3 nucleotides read TGTGCCAGTAGTACAGGGATGGGGGAGCTGTTTTTT.

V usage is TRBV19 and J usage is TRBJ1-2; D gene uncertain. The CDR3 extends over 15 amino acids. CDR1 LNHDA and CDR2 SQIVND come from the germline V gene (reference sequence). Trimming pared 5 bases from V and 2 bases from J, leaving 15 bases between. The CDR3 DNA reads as TGTGCCAGTAGTCCCCTCCTCGGTCGGAACTATGGCTACACCTTC. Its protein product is CASSPLLGRNYGYTF. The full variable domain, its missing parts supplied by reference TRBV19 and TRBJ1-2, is DGGITQSPKYLFRKEGQNVTLSCEQNLNHDAMYWYRQDPGQGLRLIYYSQIVNDFQKGDIAEGYSVSREKKESFPLTVTSAQKNPTAFYLCASSPLLGRNYGYTFGSGTRLTVV.

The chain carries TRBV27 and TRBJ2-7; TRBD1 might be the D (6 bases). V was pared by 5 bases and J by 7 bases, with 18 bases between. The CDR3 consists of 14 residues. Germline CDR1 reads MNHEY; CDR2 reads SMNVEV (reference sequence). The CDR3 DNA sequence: TGTGCCAGCAGTCTCAAACCCGGGACACAAGAGCAGTACTTC. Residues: CASSLKPGTQEQYF.

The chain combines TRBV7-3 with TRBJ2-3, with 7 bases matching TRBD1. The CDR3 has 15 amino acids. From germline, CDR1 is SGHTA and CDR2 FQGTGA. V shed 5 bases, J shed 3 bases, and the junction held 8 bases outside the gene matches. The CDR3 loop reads CASSARGGRTDTQYF. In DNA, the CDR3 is TGTGCCAGCAGCGCTAGAGGGGGCCGAACAGATACGCAGTATTTT. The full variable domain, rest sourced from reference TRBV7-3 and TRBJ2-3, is GAGVSQTPSNKVTEKGKYVELRCDPISGHTALYWYRQSLGQGPEFLIYFQGTGAADDSGLPNDRFFAVRPEGSVSTLKIQRTERGDSAVYLCASSARGGRTDTQYFGPGTRLTVL.

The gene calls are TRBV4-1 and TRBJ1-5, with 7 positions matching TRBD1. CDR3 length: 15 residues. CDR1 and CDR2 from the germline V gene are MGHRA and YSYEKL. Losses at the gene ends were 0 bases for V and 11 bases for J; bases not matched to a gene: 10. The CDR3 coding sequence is TGCGCCAGCAGCCAAGATCCCGGCAGGGGGAAGGCCCAGCATTTT. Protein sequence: CASSQDPGRGKAQHF.

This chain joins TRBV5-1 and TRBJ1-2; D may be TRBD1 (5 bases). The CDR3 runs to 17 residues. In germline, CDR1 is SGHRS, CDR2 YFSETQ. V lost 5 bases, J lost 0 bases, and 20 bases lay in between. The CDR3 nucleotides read TGCGCCAGCAGGTCGACAGAGATCCTTACCTCTAACTATGGCTACACCTTC. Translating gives CASRSTEILTSNYGYTF.

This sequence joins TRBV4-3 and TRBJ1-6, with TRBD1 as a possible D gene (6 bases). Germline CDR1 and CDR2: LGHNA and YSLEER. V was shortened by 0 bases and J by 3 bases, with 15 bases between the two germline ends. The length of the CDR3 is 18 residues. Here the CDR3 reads CASSQEIGQTHYNSPLHF. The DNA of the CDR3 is TGCGCCAGCAGCCAAGAGATAGGACAGACTCACTATAATTCACCCCTCCACTTT.

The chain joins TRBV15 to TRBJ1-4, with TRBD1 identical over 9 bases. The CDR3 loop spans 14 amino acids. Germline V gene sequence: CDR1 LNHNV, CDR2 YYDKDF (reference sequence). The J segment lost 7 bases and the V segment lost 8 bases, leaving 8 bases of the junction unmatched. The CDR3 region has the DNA TGTGCCACCGGCCGGGACAGGGTCACTGAAAAACTGTTTTTT. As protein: CATGRDRVTEKLFF.

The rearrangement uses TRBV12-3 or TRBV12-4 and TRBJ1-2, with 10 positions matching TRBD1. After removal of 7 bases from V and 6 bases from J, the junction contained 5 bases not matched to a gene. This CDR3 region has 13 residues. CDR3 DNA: TGTGCCAGCACTCCGACAGGGGGCGATGGCTACACCTTC. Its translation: CASTPTGGDGYTF.

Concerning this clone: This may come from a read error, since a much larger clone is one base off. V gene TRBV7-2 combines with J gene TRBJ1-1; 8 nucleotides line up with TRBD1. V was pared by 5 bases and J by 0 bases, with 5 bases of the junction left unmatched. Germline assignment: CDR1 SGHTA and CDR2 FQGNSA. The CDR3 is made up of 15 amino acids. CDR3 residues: CASSARQGLNTEAFF. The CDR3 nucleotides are TGTGCCAGCAGCGCGAGACAGGGGTTGAACACTGAAGCTTTCTTT. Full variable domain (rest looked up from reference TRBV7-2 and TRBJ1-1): GAGVSQSPSNKVTEKGKDVELRCDPISGHTALYWYRQSLGQGLEFLIYFQGNSAPDKSGLPSDRFSAERTGGSVSTLTIQRTQQEDSAVYLCASSARQGLNTEAFFGQGTRLTVV.

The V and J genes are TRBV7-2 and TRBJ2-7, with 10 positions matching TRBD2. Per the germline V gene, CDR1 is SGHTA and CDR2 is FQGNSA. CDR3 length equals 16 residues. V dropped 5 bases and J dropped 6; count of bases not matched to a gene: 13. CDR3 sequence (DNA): TGTGCCAGCAGCAACCCCATAGCGGGAGGAAGGGGCGAGCAGTACTTC. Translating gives CASSNPIAGGRGEQYF.